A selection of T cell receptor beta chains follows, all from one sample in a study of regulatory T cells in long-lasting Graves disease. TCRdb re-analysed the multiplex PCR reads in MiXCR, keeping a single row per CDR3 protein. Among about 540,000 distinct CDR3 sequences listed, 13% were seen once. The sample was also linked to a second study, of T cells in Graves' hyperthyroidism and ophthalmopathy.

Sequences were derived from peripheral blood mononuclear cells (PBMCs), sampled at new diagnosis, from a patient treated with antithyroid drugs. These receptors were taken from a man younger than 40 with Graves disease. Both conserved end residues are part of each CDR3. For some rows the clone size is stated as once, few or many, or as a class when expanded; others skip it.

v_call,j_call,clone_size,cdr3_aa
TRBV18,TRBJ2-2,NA,CASSPPGSGSLTGELFF
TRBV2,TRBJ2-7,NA,CASSWRGLDEQYF
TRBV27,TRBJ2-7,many,CASSPYGTRDEQYF
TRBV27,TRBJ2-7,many,CASGPDRYEQYF
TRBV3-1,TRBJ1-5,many,CASSQEHRGRFGEPQHF
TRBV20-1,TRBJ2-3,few,CSALETPAAGVRDTQYF
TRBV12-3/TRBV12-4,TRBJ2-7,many,CASSFTMFGSSYEQYF
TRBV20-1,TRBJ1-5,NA,CSASPGPGQPQHF
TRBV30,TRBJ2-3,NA,CAWSRGWDTQYF
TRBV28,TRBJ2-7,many,CASSRGGMTYEQYF
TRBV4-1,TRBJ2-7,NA,CASSQMRPFSGRLYEQYF
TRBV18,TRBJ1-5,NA,CASSTREASSNQPQHF
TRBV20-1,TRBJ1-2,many,CSARDPRTGGRGYTF
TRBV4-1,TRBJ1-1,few,CASSLGAGRVTEAFF
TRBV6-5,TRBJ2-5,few,CASSYSYRPQETQYF
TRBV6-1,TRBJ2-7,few,CASSHGTESYEQYF
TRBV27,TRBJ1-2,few,CASSSETGTRYTF
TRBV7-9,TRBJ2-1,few,CASSSSGTAGNEQFF
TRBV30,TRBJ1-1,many,CAWSVWGWNTEAFF
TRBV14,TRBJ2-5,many,CASSQHGGTQYF
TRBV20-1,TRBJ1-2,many,CSAEGASLGYGYTF
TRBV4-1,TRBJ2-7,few,CASSQVRVHEQYF
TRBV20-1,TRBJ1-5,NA,CSARDLGTVGNQPQHF
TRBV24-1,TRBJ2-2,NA,CATSGRASGELFF
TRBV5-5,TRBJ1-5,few,CASSRGQGKGQPQHF
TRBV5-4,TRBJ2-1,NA,CASSQKTGDNEQFF
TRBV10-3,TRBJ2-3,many,CAITAPGTDTQYF
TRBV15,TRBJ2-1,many,CATSRGQGEGEQFF
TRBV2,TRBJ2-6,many,CASSGNDRGRGANVLTF
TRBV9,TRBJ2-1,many,CASSSRLADYNEQFF
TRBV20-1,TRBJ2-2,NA,CSASPSYGSQAGELFF
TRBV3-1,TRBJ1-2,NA,CASSPLGGSNYGYTF
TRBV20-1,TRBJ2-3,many,CSARGGTSGDTQYF
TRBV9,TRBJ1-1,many,CATDWMGGTEAFF
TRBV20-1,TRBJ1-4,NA,CSARHNEKLFF
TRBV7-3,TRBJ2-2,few,CASSLNVAGGLNTGELFF
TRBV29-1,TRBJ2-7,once,CSVGNWDPTYEQYF
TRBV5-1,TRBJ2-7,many,CASSLVSAGDYEQYF
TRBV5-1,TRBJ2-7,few,CASSSLRDKQYF
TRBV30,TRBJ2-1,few,CAWTLKGARIVDNEQFF
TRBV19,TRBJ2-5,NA,CATATGIEETQYF
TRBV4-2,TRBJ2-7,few,CASSHVRGRYEQYF